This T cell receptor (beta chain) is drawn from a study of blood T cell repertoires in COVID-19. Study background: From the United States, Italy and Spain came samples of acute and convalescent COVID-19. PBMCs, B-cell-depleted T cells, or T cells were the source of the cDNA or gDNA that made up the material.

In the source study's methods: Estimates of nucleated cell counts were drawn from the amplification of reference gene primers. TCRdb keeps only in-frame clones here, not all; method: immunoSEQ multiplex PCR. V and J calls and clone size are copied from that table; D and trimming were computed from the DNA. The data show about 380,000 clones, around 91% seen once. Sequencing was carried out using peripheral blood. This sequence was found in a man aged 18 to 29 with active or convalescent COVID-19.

In nucleotides, the CDR3 is TGTGCCAGCAGTCCAAGACTAATCAGTAGAAGCAATCAGCCCCAGCATTTT. Protein sequence: CASSPRLISRSNQPQHF. The V and J genes are TRBV28 and TRBJ1-5; unclear D gene. The CDR3 runs 17 residues. Germline lookup yields CDR1 MDHEN and CDR2 SYDVKM. Trimming stripped 5 bases from V and 1 base from J, with 18 bases between.